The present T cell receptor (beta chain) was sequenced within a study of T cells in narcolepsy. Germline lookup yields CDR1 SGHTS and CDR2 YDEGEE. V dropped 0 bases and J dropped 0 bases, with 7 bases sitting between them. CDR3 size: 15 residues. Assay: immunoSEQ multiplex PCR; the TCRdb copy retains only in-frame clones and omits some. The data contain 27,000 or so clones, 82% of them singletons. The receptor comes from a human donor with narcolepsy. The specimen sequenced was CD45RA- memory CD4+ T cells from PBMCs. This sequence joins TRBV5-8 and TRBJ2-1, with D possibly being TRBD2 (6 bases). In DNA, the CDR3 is TGTGCCAGCAGCTTGGCCGGGAGCTCCTACAATGAGCAGTTCTTC. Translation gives CASSLAGSSYNEQFF.